These 21 T cell receptor beta chains were all obtained from the same sample, sequenced in a study of cytomegalovirus exposure and HLA in healthy donors. The study ran its PCR with 60 Vbeta and 13 Jbeta primers. Clones were sequenced by immunoSEQ multiplex PCR, and TCRdb holds only the in-frame ones, with some missing. The sample lists about 120,000 clones, 15% to 20% seen once, with less than 3.5% in the top ten. Sequenced input: PBMCs. Receptor source: a female donor in good health and CMV-seropositive.

This sequence joins TRBV2 and TRBJ1-1; D perhaps matches TRBD1 (6 bases). Germline-derived CDR1 and CDR2 are SNHLY and FYNNEI. The V end was cut by 7 bases, the J end by 8 bases, with 14 bases between. The CDR3 covers 12 residues. The CDR3 protein is CASNRAGTEAFF. Here the CDR3 DNA reads TGTGCCAGCAATAGGGCCGGGACAGAAGCTTTCTTT.

This clone has more than one count but fewer than ten. V gene TRBV5-8 combines with J gene TRBJ2-5; D ambiguous. The CDR3 has 13 residues. The V end lost 2 bases, the J end lost 5 bases, and 10 bases lay between the germline ends. Germline CDR1 is SGHTS and CDR2 is YDEGEE. This CDR3 reads CASSFGQVETQYF. The CDR3 DNA sequence: TGTGCCAGCAGCTTTGGGCAGGTGGAGACCCAGTACTTC.

V usage is TRBV7-9 and J usage is TRBJ2-3; D is perhaps TRBD2 (5 bases). The CDR3 is made up of 14 amino acids. Deletions cut 5 bases from V and 1 base from J, with 10 bases between. CDR1 is SEHNR and CDR2 is FQNEAQ in the germline V gene (reference sequence). The CDR3: CASSRNSGTDTQYF. The CDR3 DNA sequence: TGTGCCAGCAGCCGTAATAGCGGCACAGATACGCAGTATTTT.

A few counts support this clone. This chain uses TRBV4-1 with TRBJ1-4; maybe TRBD1 (5 bases). The CDR3 contains 15 residues. The V end lost 0 bases, the J end lost 5 bases, and 10 bases lay between the germline ends. Germline CDR1 MGHRA, CDR2 YSYEKL. The CDR3 sequence is CASSQDNRKNEKLFF. In DNA, the CDR3 is TGCGCCAGCAGCCAAGATAACAGGAAAAATGAAAAACTGTTTTTT.

This rearrangement joins TRBV28 to TRBJ2-7; 9 bases map to TRBD1. Germline V gives CDR1 MDHEN, CDR2 SYDVKM. The CDR3 totals 15 residues. J gave up 5 bases and V 4 bases, and 9 bases lay outside the gene matches. Here the CDR3 reads CASSSGTGWPHEQYF. For the CDR3, the DNA is TGTGCCAGCAGTTCCGGGACAGGGTGGCCCCACGAGCAGTACTTC. The variable domain in full, with the rest retrieved from reference TRBV28 and TRBJ2-7, is DVKVTQSSRYLVKRTGEKVFLECVQDMDHENMFWYRQDPGLGLRLIYFSYDVKMKEKGDIPEGYSVSREKKERFSLILESASTNQTSMYLCASSSGTGWPHEQYFGPGTRLTVT.

The rearrangement links TRBV6-5 to TRBJ2-7; 10 bases map to TRBD1. The CDR3 runs to 15 residues. Germline lookup yields CDR1 MNHEY and CDR2 SVGAGI. V gave up 5 bases and J gave up 3 bases; unmatched junction bases: 7. CDR3 sequence: CASSPTGGLYYEQYF. CDR3 DNA sequence: TGTGCCAGCAGTCCGACAGGGGGCCTTTACTACGAGCAGTACTTC.

The CDR3, as DNA: TGCGCCAGCAGTCGGCAGGGAAATTCACCCCTCCACTTT. It codes for CASSRQGNSPLHF. The rearrangement joins TRBV5-1 to TRBJ1-6; the D gene is possibly TRBD1 (5 bases). V lost 5 bases and J lost 7, with 10 bases in between. CDR1 is SGHRS and CDR2 is YFSETQ in the germline V gene. The CDR3 length is 13 residues.

This clone was observed a handful of times. The rearrangement uses TRBV6-5 and TRBJ2-5; the D gene is possibly TRBD1 (5 bases). This CDR3 comprises 15 residues. Germline CDR1 and CDR2: MNHEY and SVGAGI. Trimming left V 3 bases short and J 1 base short, with 12 bases between. Written as DNA, the CDR3 is TGTGCCAGCAGTTATCAGGCAGGGCCCCAAGAGACCCAGTACTTC. It yields the protein CASSYQAGPQETQYF.

In this sample, this clone turned up a few times. The chain links TRBV18 to TRBJ1-1; 11 bases agree with TRBD1. The J segment lost 3 bases and the V segment lost 1 base, leaving 13 bases of the junction unmatched. From germline, CDR1 is KGHSH and CDR2 LQKENI. CDR3 length: 19 amino acids. The CDR3: CASSPQQDRGLGLYTEAFF. The CDR3 nucleotides are TGTGCCAGCTCACCACAACAGGACAGGGGGCTTGGTTTGTACACTGAAGCTTTCTTT.

The rearrangement uses TRBV5-8 and TRBJ1-4; TRBD1 agrees at 9 bases. The V and J ends lost 0 bases and 14 bases, in that order; junction bases with no gene match: 5. Germline CDR1 and CDR2: SGHTS and YDEGEE. The CDR3 is made up of 13 amino acids. This CDR3 reads CASSLVYRGRLFF. The CDR3 region has the DNA TGTGCCAGCAGCTTGGTCTACAGGGGGCGTCTGTTTTTT.

This clone was detected a few times. The rearrangement links TRBV2 to TRBJ1-5; the match to TRBD1 covers 9 bases. CDR1 and CDR2 (germline): SNHLY, FYNNEI. The CDR3 consists of 14 residues. Losses at the gene ends were 6 bases for V and 7 bases for J; bases not matched to a gene: 7. For the CDR3, the DNA is TGTGCCAGCAGCGAACAGGGGGCGCGGCAGCCCCAGCATTTT. It is translated as CASSEQGARQPQHF.

This clone was seen only a few times. The chain has TRBV28 and TRBJ1-2, with D unresolved. In germline, CDR1 is MDHEN, CDR2 SYDVKM. CDR3 size: 13 residues. Trimming left V 3 bases short and J 1 base short, with 6 bases between. The CDR3 region has the DNA TGTGCCAGCAGTTTTAGCCGTAACTATGGCTACACCTTC. It yields the protein CASSFSRNYGYTF.

The rearrangement joins TRBV6-1 to TRBJ2-2, with 16 positions matching TRBD2. V trimming: 3 bases; J trimming: 4 bases; junction bases outside the gene matches: 5. CDR1 and CDR2 from the germline V gene are MNHNS and SASEGT. The CDR3 sequence is 18 residues long. The CDR3: CASSDGTSGGAPTGELFF. The CDR3, as DNA: TGTGCCAGCAGTGACGGGACTAGCGGGGGGGCCCCCACCGGGGAGCTGTTTTTT.

The gene calls are TRBV5-1 and TRBJ1-1; unclear D gene. In germline, CDR1 is SGHRS, CDR2 YFSETQ. V was pared by 1 base and J by 1 base, with 8 bases between. This CDR3 is built from 14 residues. The chain's CDR3 is CASSLLGPNTEAFF. CDR3 DNA sequence: TGCGCCAGCAGCTTGCTAGGCCCGAACACTGAAGCTTTCTTT.

This chain connects TRBV18 to TRBJ2-2; TRBD1 matches 9 bases. V gave up 3 bases and J gave up 7 bases; unmatched junction bases: 3. The CDR3 is 14 amino acids. Looked up from germline, CDR1 is KGHSH and CDR2 is LQKENI. Written as DNA, the CDR3 is TGTGCCAGCTCACCCGGACAGGGGAACGGGGAGCTGTTTTTT. As protein: CASSPGQGNGELFF.

This CDR3 reads CASSQEARGYGYTF. DNA for the CDR3: TGCGCCAGCAGCCAAGAAGCCAGGGGCTATGGCTACACCTTC. The chain employs TRBV4-3 and TRBJ1-2; maybe TRBD1 (6 bases). The CDR3 is 14 residues long. V was trimmed by 0 bases and J by 4 bases, leaving 9 bases between them. Germline V gene lookup returns CDR1 LGHNA and CDR2 YSLEER.

This chain joins TRBV29-1 and TRBJ2-7; 7 bases are a match to TRBD2. The CDR3 has 14 amino acids. Losses at the gene ends were 7 bases for V and 2 bases for J; bases not matched to a gene: 11. CDR1 is SQVTM, CDR2 ANQGSEA, per germline. The CDR3 loop is CSAGDSGATYEQYF. In DNA, the CDR3 is TGCAGCGCTGGAGACAGCGGGGCAACCTACGAGCAGTACTTC.

The gene calls are TRBV4-1 and TRBJ2-5; TRBD2 is a possible D gene (6 bases). The CDR3 runs to 14 residues. Germline-derived CDR1 and CDR2 are MGHRA and YSYEKL. Trimming took 0 bases from V and 7 from J, leaving 12 bases between them. DNA for the CDR3: TGCGCCAGCAGCCAAGAGGGGCGGGGAGGGACCCAGTACTTC. This gives the protein CASSQEGRGGTQYF.

V gene TRBV4-3 combines with J gene TRBJ1-6; no clear D. Looked up from germline, CDR1 is LGHNA and CDR2 is YSLEER. The CDR3 is 14 residues long. Trimming shortened V by 1 base and J by 13 bases, and 14 bases separated the two germline ends. CDR3 nucleotide sequence: TGCGCCAGCAGCCAAGGATGGACTCTCTATCCCCTCCACTTT. The encoded protein is CASSQGWTLYPLHF.

The chain joins TRBV5-1 to TRBJ1-5; TRBD1 agrees at 8 bases. Trimming took 0 bases from V and 4 from J; bases not matched to a gene: 15. Germline CDR1 SGHRS, CDR2 YFSETQ. This CDR3 has 19 amino acids. The CDR3 loop reads CASSLAPGGSNSGNQPQHF. In DNA form, the CDR3 reads TGCGCCAGCAGCTTGGCCCCAGGGGGCTCGAATAGTGGGAATCAGCCCCAGCATTTT.

The V and J genes are TRBV14 and TRBJ1-6, with a weak D call TRBD1 (6 bases). The CDR3 is made up of 14 amino acids. V dropped 4 bases and J dropped 9 bases, with 13 bases sitting between them. Germline CDR1 and CDR2: SGHDN and FVKESK. The CDR3 DNA reads TGTGCCAGCAGCCGTACACAAGGGGGTTCACCCCTCCACTTT. This sequence encodes CASSRTQGGSPLHF. The whole variable domain, remainder taken from reference TRBV14 and TRBJ1-6, is EAGVTQFPSHSVIEKGQTVTLRCDPISGHDNLYWYRRVMGKEIKFLLHFVKESKQDESGMPNNRFLAERTGGTYSTLKVQPAELEDSGVYFCASSRTQGGSPLHFGNGTRLTVT.